The 16 T cell receptor beta chains below all came from one sample that was sequenced in a study of shared clonotypes between healthy human individuals. Using immunoSEQ multiplex PCR, the repertoire was profiled, and TCRdb retains in-frame clones only, with some absent. The profile shows around 370,000 clones, approximately 96% of them singletons. Sequenced sample: memory CD8+ T cells sorted from blood. Subset given: CD45RO+ cells pooled with CCR7-negative TemRA cells. These TCRs come from a man aged 25-40 years in good health.

This clone was detected only once. The rearrangement links TRBV9 to TRBJ2-2, with 10 bases that match TRBD2. The CDR3 is 17 residues long. The junction had 3 bases not matched to a gene; V was cut back by 0 bases and J by 1 base. The germline V gene encodes CDR1 SGDLS and CDR2 YYNGEE. The DNA for the CDR3 is TGTGCCAGCAGCGTAGGGGCTAGCGGGAGGAACACCGGGGAGCTGTTTTTT. Translation: CASSVGASGRNTGELFF.

This rearrangement joins TRBV30 to TRBJ1-6; 7 nucleotides align to TRBD1. The CDR3 sequence is 13 residues long. The germline V gene has CDR1 GTSNPN and CDR2 SVGIG (reference sequence). With V trimmed by 2 bases and J by 8 bases, 3 bases remained unmatched. The CDR3 spells CAWSLQGDSPLHF. For the CDR3, the DNA is TGTGCCTGGAGTCTCCAGGGGGATTCACCCCTCCACTTT.

The V gene is TRBV2, the J gene TRBJ1-6, with D possibly TRBD1 on 5 matching bases. Germline V gene data show CDR1 as SNHLY and CDR2 as FYNNEI. Trimming left V 1 base short and J 11 bases short, with 15 bases between. This CDR3 is 15 amino acids long. The CDR3 loop reads CASSEDIGGWTPLHF. CDR3 nucleotide sequence: TGTGCCAGCAGTGAAGATATCGGGGGTTGGACACCCCTCCACTTT.

J is TRBJ2-1 and V is TRBV29-1; 7 bases fit TRBD2. Germline V gene lookup returns CDR1 SQVTM and CDR2 ANQGSEA. V shed 5 bases and J 3 bases; nucleotides not matched to a gene: 10. The CDR3 is 15 residues long. CDR3 nucleotide sequence: TGCAGCGTTCCACCCAGGCGGGAGTACTACAATGAGCAGTTCTTC. Its protein is CSVPPRREYYNEQFF.

This chain uses TRBV19 with TRBJ2-1, with 13 bases lining up with TRBD2. This CDR3 has 13 amino acids. V gave up 6 bases and J gave up 7 bases; unmatched junction bases: 0. Germline loops: CDR1 LNHDA, CDR2 SQIVND (reference sequence). CDR3 protein: CASRTSGGNEQFF. DNA for the CDR3: TGTGCCAGTAGGACTAGCGGGGGGAATGAGCAGTTCTTC.

The chain links TRBV28 to TRBJ1-5, with D tentatively TRBD1 (6 bases). Per the germline V gene, CDR1 is MDHEN and CDR2 is SYDVKM. Trimming cost V 6 bases and J 2 bases, with 11 bases left between them. The CDR3 covers 14 residues. This chain's CDR3 is CASRGHSGNQPQHF. The DNA of the CDR3 is TGTGCCAGCAGGGGACATTCGGGCAATCAGCCCCAGCATTTT. Full variable domain (missing parts from reference TRBV28 and TRBJ1-5): DVKVTQSSRYLVKRTGEKVFLECVQDMDHENMFWYRQDPGLGLRLIYFSYDVKMKEKGDIPEGYSVSREKKERFSLILESASTNQTSMYLCASRGHSGNQPQHFGDGTRLSIL.

The chain uses TRBV5-5 and TRBJ2-2; D gene ambiguous. The CDR3 covers 13 residues. V dropped 4 bases and J dropped 4 bases, with 8 bases sitting between them. Germline V gene data show CDR1 as SGHKS and CDR2 as YYEKEE (reference sequence). The CDR3 region has the DNA TGTGCCAGCAGCCTCCAGTTCACCGGGGAGCTGTTTTTT. Protein: CASSLQFTGELFF.

The chain carries TRBV9 and TRBJ2-4; perhaps TRBD1 as D (6 bases). V was pared by 0 bases and J by 8 bases, with 15 bases between. The germline gives CDR1 SGDLS, CDR2 YYNGEE. The CDR3 is 15 residues long. In nucleotides, the CDR3 is TGTGCCAGCAGCGTAGGGGGAACAGGGCAGGACATTCAGTACTTC. It encodes CASSVGGTGQDIQYF.

J is TRBJ1-4 and V is TRBV16; weak D call: TRBD1 (6 bases). This CDR3 has 18 amino acids. Between the trimmed V and J ends, which lost 1 base and 2 bases, there was a span of 17 bases. Germline-derived CDR1 and CDR2 are KGHSY and FQNENV. Here the CDR3 reads CASSQLFQGNWTNEKLFF. DNA for the CDR3: TGTGCCAGCAGCCAATTATTCCAGGGGAATTGGACTAATGAAAAACTGTTTTTT.

The J gene is TRBJ2-5, the V gene TRBV7-9; 9 positions match TRBD2. CDR1 and CDR2 from the germline V gene are SEHNR and FQNEAQ (reference sequence). Germline trimming cut 6 bases from V and 1 base from J; bases unmatched to any gene: 6. This CDR3 is built from 15 residues. The CDR3 sequence is CASSYSGGFQETQYF. CDR3 DNA sequence: TGTGCCAGCAGTTATAGCGGGGGCTTCCAAGAGACCCAGTACTTC.

This clone was recorded a few times. This chain connects TRBV18 to TRBJ1-1; D gene unclear. The CDR3 has 16 amino acids. CDR1 and CDR2 (germline): KGHSH, LQKENI. V dropped 2 bases and J dropped 5 bases, with 18 bases sitting between them. The CDR3, as DNA: TGTGCCAGCTCACCATGGGTCGGAGGGAGTAGGACTGAAGCTTTCTTT. This sequence encodes CASSPWVGGSRTEAFF.

There are a few counts of this clone. The chain uses TRBV10-3 and TRBJ1-5, with D possibly being TRBD1 (5 bases). The CDR3 loop spans 14 amino acids. Deletions cut 0 bases from V and 2 bases from J, with 5 bases between. From germline, CDR1 is ENHRY and CDR2 SYGVKD. The CDR3 DNA is TGTGCCATCAGTGAGTCAGGGGGCAATCAGCCCCAGCATTTT. Translation: CAISESGGNQPQHF.

The V gene is TRBV6-1, the J gene TRBJ2-1; D uncertain. The CDR3 extends over 14 amino acids. Germline values: CDR1 MNHNS, CDR2 SASEGT. V lost 3 bases to trimming and J lost 6 bases, with 12 bases between them. CDR3 amino acids: CASSDPTGLNEQFF. The CDR3, as DNA: TGTGCCAGCAGTGACCCGACTGGGCTCAATGAGCAGTTCTTC.

J is TRBJ1-1 and V is TRBV5-5; 8 bases map to TRBD1. The V segment lost 0 bases and the J segment 5 bases; nucleotides outside the gene matches: 3. The CDR3 spans 14 residues. Germline CDR1 reads SGHKS; CDR2 reads YYEKEE (reference sequence). CDR3 nucleotide sequence: TGTGCCAGCAGCTTGGGACAGGGGAGAACTGAAGCTTTCTTT. As protein: CASSLGQGRTEAFF.

Worth noting for this clone: Other DNA sequences in the same sample also yield this CDR3. This chain uses TRBV12-5 with TRBJ2-5; D remains unclear. This CDR3 has 11 residues. Germline CDR1 reads LGHNT; CDR2 reads FRNRAP. The ends were cut back, 1 base at V and 4 bases at J, with 1 base in the middle. CDR3 protein: CASGLGETQYF. The CDR3 coding sequence is TGTGCTAGTGGTTTGGGAGAGACCCAGTACTTC.

The chain uses TRBV15 and TRBJ2-7; D possibly corresponds to TRBD1 (6 bases). With 0 bases removed from V and 3 bases from J, the gap between germline ends came to 9 bases. The CDR3 contains 14 residues. Germline V gene lookup returns CDR1 LNHNV and CDR2 YYDKDF (reference sequence). The CDR3: CATSRDAGVYEQYF. The CDR3 region has the DNA TGTGCCACCAGCAGAGACGCAGGGGTCTACGAGCAGTACTTC.